The clone carrying this T cell receptor beta chain has ten or more counts. Library preparation tagged each individual cDNA molecule with a unique molecular identifier. Authors' data handling: Per sample, the median was around 100,000 TCRs, with values from approximately 25,000 to 650,000. TCRdb reanalysed the RACE reads using MiXCR and keeps one entry per CDR3 protein. The V and J calls and clone size come from TCRdb's table, not from the authors' own analysis. The data show about 80,000 distinct CDR3 sequences, with about 6.8% seen just once and under 2% held by the top ten. The data were obtained in a study of human T cells and chemical hapten exposure. There are 14 residues in the CDR3. Germline V gene lookup returns CDR1 SGHAT and CDR2 FQNNGV. Trimming took off 5 bases at V and 3 bases at J, with 11 bases between the two ends. This sample's time point: patch test 1, 2 weeks after DPC sensitization. Treatment of the sample: therapeutic diphenylcyclopropenone sensitization with weekly scalp DPC. The donor pool consisted of alopecia patients aged 18 to 70 years, considered suitable for DPC.

The J gene is TRBJ1-3, the V gene TRBV11-2; D unclear. Sequencing was performed on whole blood, taken in connection with sensitization to the hapten diphenylcyclopropenone (DPC). The TCR originated in a woman younger than 45 with alopecia areata. Some clones in this sample may be carry-over from other donors' samples. The CDR3 loop reads CASSLEDHGNTIYF. For the CDR3, the DNA is TGTGCCAGCAGCCTCGAGGATCATGGAAACACCATATATTTT.